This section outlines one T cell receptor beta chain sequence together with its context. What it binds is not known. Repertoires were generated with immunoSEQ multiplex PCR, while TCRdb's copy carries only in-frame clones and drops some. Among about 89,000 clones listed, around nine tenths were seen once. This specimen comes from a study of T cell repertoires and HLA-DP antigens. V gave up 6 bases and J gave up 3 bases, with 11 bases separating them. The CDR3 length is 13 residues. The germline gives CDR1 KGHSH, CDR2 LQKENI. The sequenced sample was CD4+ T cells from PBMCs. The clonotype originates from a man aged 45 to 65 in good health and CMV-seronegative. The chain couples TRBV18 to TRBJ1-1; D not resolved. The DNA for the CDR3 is TGTGCCAGCTCCCCCAACAAGCACACTGAAGCTTTCTTT. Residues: CASSPNKHTEAFF.